This T cell receptor (beta chain) was obtained from a study of cytomegalovirus exposure and HLA in healthy donors. In the study overall: A later analysis reported the 95 to 150 validation repertoires used the same platform as the roughly 700 first-cohort repertoires.

The validation cohort, a group of over a hundred subjects, included the donors and was separate from the roughly 670-subject first cohort. This table comes from immunoSEQ multiplex PCR, and its TCRdb copy is limited to in-frame clones, with some not included. The sample carries fewer than 250,000 clones, around 86% recorded once. This CDR3 comprises 13 residues. Germline values: CDR1 SNHLY, CDR2 FYNNEI. V was pared by 8 bases and J by 3 bases, with 13 bases between. The study, taken as a whole, reports: Rare sequences made up most TCRs, while some public TCRs were found in many donors. Reported performance of the classifier showed diagnosis of cytomegalovirus status with high specificity and sensitivity.

As concerns this clone: The target antigen is unknown.

Sequenced sample: PBMCs. This receptor was taken from a woman in her late teens or twenties in good health and CMV-seronegative. This chain links TRBV2 with TRBJ1-2, with D hard to call. The CDR3 DNA sequence: TGTGCCAGCCGGGTCGACCGGGACTATGGCTACACCTTC. Protein sequence: CASRVDRDYGYTF.